This entry features one T cell receptor (beta chain) sequence. No antigen is known for it. Base quality data are lacking; no much larger clone is found one base away. The sample comes from a study of cytomegalovirus exposure and HLA in healthy donors (TCRdb year 2017). A note on the overall study: According to an earlier analysis of 587 of the donors, some 180 million T cells yielded 90 million to 140 million unique TCR beta sequences and roughly 280 Gb of sequence data. In a later genetic analysis, genome-wide SNP genotypes for about 55% of the roughly 700 donors were used, and that subset was treated as a discovery cohort. A handful of DR-DQ haplotypes were handled as single units for association and clustering because linkage in the cohort was strong. Every repertoire in the discovery cohort had been generated on one and the same sequencing platform. The T cell repertoires of under 700 subjects were profiled by immunosequencing and related to cytomegalovirus serostatus. To predict cytomegalovirus infection status, the study brought together high-throughput TCR immunosequencing, statistical association of individual TCRs with disease status, and machine learning. Rather than drawing on any new phenotypic data, the later analysis identified candidate immune exposures from TCR beta sequences and the way those sequences occurred across donors. Both class I and class II loci were covered by HLA typing, at four-digit resolution. In an earlier analysis of around 540 of the donors, high-throughput TCR beta sequencing was used to judge whether each TCR beta V gene segment behaved as functional or pseudogenic. The genetic ancestry cluster associated with self-reported Caucasian donors included 80% to 90% of the roughly 400 genotyped donors. The number of donors typed differed by locus, with roughly 629-640 for A, B, C, DRB1 and DQB1, roughly 520 for DQA1, 600 to 610 for DPA1, and some 470 for DPB1. An early release that covered about 600 HLA-typed donors contained around 300 gigabases of sequencing data and 70 million to 100 million unique TCR sequences. The study aimed to test whether cataloging public T cell receptors could reveal signatures of past pathogen exposure. Besides the first cohort of about 730 subjects, a separate validation cohort made up of about 120 different subjects was used. Donor age, sex, ethnicity and CMV serostatus were compiled alongside the repertoire data. Across some 400 genotyped donors of the cohort, an average of approximately 220,000 unique TCR beta nucleotide sequences per donor were sequenced, and 15% to 20% of those sequences were non-productive. A later analysis re-analyzed previously published TCR beta repertoires from 600 to 850 donors and added high-resolution HLA genotyping to study TCR occurrence patterns. Results the study describes overall, beyond this receptor: In an earlier analysis of around 600 of the donors, most TCR beta V segments were observed in productive rearrangements about 87% or about 30% of the time, broadly matching IMGT annotations. The study gave a list of under 200 TCR beta chains associated with cytomegalovirus. Because HLA typing was unavailable for some donors at each locus, only the typed subset was used in association tests. A further reported finding was that TCR beta sequences accurately predicted the HLA-A and HLA-B alleles for most subjects in the first cohort. A later genetic analysis associated a missense DCLRE1C variant with V-gene and J-gene trimming of TCR beta chains, and an independent cohort replicated the association. A later analysis found that HLA-associated TCR beta chains were more clonally expanded and had lower generation probabilities than equally common non-associated chains. A later genetic analysis reported fewer N-insertions in productive TCRs among donors in an Asian-associated ancestry cluster than the roughly 640-donor mean. The classifier was reported to diagnose cytomegalovirus status with high specificity and sensitivity in both the original cohort and the validation cohort. In vitro tests confirmed that a few of the cytomegalovirus-associated TCR beta chains recognize cytomegalovirus antigens. Immune exposure information for the cohort was limited to CMV serostatus. Strong co-occurrence of HLA alleles, especially DR and DQ, made assigning TCR associations to individual alleles difficult. A later analysis found that TCR association rates varied across HLA loci, with DRB1 alleles showing the most associated TCRs and HLA-C alleles the fewest. Because counts were too low, 15 to 20 rarely observed V segments, including chromosome 9 orphons, were excluded from the earlier analysis of some 540 of the donors. The sequencing pipeline was judged likely to have produced a cluster of highly shared sequence variants as a technical artifact. Across donors, most TCR sequences were observed very rarely, whereas some public TCRs were present in many individuals. A later analysis associated 15,000 to 20,000 TCR beta sequences with specific HLA alleles at a false discovery rate of 0.05. Only TCR beta chains were sequenced in this cohort, and the absence of alpha or paired-chain data limited detectable features. Linkage disequilibrium might explain the correlated functional status among segregating V segments, but an unknown experimental factor could not be ruled out. Some IMGT-functional V segments, including TRBV6-2 and TRBV6-3, could not be told apart with the 87-base-pair reads, so those segments were excluded. Presence/absence analyses assumed roughly uniform sequencing depth across donors, an assumption that may not hold. According to the authors, the approach could potentially be generalized to other disease states and immunological phenotypes. According to a later analysis, parvovirus B19, influenza, CMV and Epstein-Barr virus appeared linked to several top co-occurrence clusters. Most CMV-associated TCR beta chains appeared to be HLA-restricted in a later analysis, and the HLA associations seemed to be driven largely by CMV exposure.

Libraries were made using the immunoSEQ multiplex PCR assay. A mixture of 60 forward primers for TCR Vbeta segments and 13 reverse primers for TCR Jbeta segments was used in the multiplex PCR. Amplification of the CDR3 region of rearranged TCR beta genes was performed with a multiplex PCR assay on genomic DNA. The Illumina HiSeq System was used to sequence the amplified TCR beta libraries as 87-base-pair reads. The study's own analysis went as follows. A later analysis tallied 75 million to 95 million unique TCR beta chains across the 610 or so repertoires, and about 12 million of those chains were shared by two or more donors. Raw reads were error-corrected and collapsed into unique sequences with a nearest-neighbor algorithm that merged closely related sequences to remove PCR and sequencing errors. Alignment of CDR3 sequences to IMGT reference sequences was used to assign V, D and J gene segments. For a sequence to be retained, a match of at least six nucleotides to both a V gene segment and a J gene segment was required. A rearrangement was called productive if the CDR3 had no stop codons and remained in frame with V and J, and every other rearrangement was called non-productive. CDR3 was defined according to IMGT convention as the region running from the second conserved V-encoded cysteine to the conserved J-encoded phenylalanine. The earlier analysis of roughly 590 of the donors excluded sequences that lacked an unambiguous match to a single V gene segment. In an earlier analysis of 450 to 750 of the donors, a V segment was called functional when productive rearrangements were above 56.7%, and segregating when the standard deviation between donors exceeded 5%. To diagnose cytomegalovirus status from the catalog of TCR beta chain sequences, a statistical classification framework was built. In a later analysis, V and J genes were assigned by comparing TCR nucleotide sequences against IMGT/GENE-DB human TR gene sequences. Using the TCRdist pipeline, a later analysis assigned CDR3 sequences along with most-parsimonious VDJ recombination scenarios. In a later analysis, each TCR beta chain was defined by its CDR3 amino acid sequence together with its V-gene family, and reads without a unique V-gene family were excluded. In a later analysis, several hundred highly shared, low-generation-probability nucleotide sequences were removed to address suspected cross-contamination and a sequencing artifact. In a later analysis, a clonal expansion index was calculated for each public chain from normalized within-repertoire ranks of inferred template counts. A later analysis computed generation probabilities with a VDJ recombination model fitted to out-of-frame rearrangements, and checked the results against IGoR. In a later analysis, hypergeometric tests were used to score TCR-TCR, TCR-HLA and TCR-CMV co-occurrence, with a repertoire-size bias correction applied to TCR pairs. A later analysis estimated false discovery rates by permuting HLA or CMV assignments 20 times. A later analysis grouped co-occurring TCRs with DBSCAN, adding TCRdist sequence similarity when clustering within HLA-allele-positive subsets. Repertoires with fewer than 30,000 or more than 120,000 public chains were left out of co-occurrence clustering, as were about 5 repertoires with anomalous nucleotide sharing. The table was pulled from immuneACCESS by TCRdb, which kept in-frame rearrangements only. Such tables lose some clones; where checked, under half of the loss comes from unresolved V genes, and the rest has no known cause. V and J calls and clone size are those listed in that table; D and trimming were worked out from the DNA. The sample has about 200,000 clones on record, roughly 85% of them singletons. The ten largest account for about 1.7% of the sample.

The cohort was made up of approximately 670 healthy bone marrow donors. Cohort members were all nominally healthy when sampled, although unrecorded immune exposures were likely present. The donor tested CMV seronegative and was one of the 352 seronegative cohort members. Every donor gave a peripheral blood sample, and the peripheral blood mononuclear cells from that sample were used for TCR beta sequencing. Genomic DNA extraction from the blood cell samples was performed with the Qiagen DNeasy Blood Extraction Kit. Trimming removed 1 base from V and 3 bases from J, leaving 9 bases between the germline ends. CDR1 and CDR2, looked up from the germline V gene, are LGHNA and YSLEER. The CDR3 covers 15 residues, taking in both the cysteine and the phenylalanine. Only the CDR3 part of the read is kept: 45 bases, read in frame from the first base.

The V and J segments used are TRBV4-3 and TRBJ1-4; TRBD1 is perhaps the D gene, given 6 matching bases. The material sequenced was PBMCs. This sequence was found in a woman younger than 30 in good health and CMV-seronegative. The sequenced DNA: TGCGCCAGCAGCCAAGCGGACAGACCTAATGAAAAACTGTTTTTT. This is translated as CASSQADRPNEKLFF.